The TCR beta chain described here comes from a study of T cells after yellow fever vaccination. 5'RACE template switching produced TCR cDNA carrying a universal primer site and UMIs. MiXCR was run by TCRdb on the 5' RACE reads, yielding one entry per CDR3 protein. Counted here are about 53,000 distinct CDR3 sequences, around 6.5% occurring once; the ten biggest clones make up around 38%. With regard to this clonotype: The antigen remains unidentified.

This CDR3 contains 17 residues. The ends lost 4 bases at V and 1 base at J; junction bases unmatched: 10. Germline V CDR1 and CDR2: SEHNR, FQNEAQ (reference sequence). Study observations and caveats: Abundant bulk-population clonotypes could contaminate the FACS-sorted repertoires.

The receptor was derived from a man aged 18-30 years who received the YFV17D yellow fever vaccine. V is TRBV7-9 and J is TRBJ2-3; 8 nucleotides agree with TRBD2. Sequences were derived from CD8+ T cells sorted from PBMCs, sampled on the day of the first yellow fever vaccination. The CDR3 DNA sequence: TGTGCCAGCAGCTCTATCGAGCGGGGGCCACGCACAGATACGCAGTATTTT. It specifies CASSSIERGPRTDTQYF. Drawing the rest from reference TRBV7-9 and TRBJ2-3, the complete variable domain is DTGVSQNPRHKITKRGQNVTFRCDPISEHNRLYWYRQTLGQGPEFLTYFQNEAQLEKSRLLSDRFSAERPKGSFSTLEIQRTEQGDSAMYLCASSSIERGPRTDTQYFGPGTRLTVL.